The source of this TCR beta chain is a study of blood T cell repertoires in COVID-19. Whole-study context: Researchers got acute and convalescent COVID-19 samples from the United States, Italy and Spain. From T cells, B-cell-depleted T cells, or PBMCs came the material, which was cDNA or gDNA.

Authors' data handling: Amplifying reference gene primers gave estimates of nucleated cell counts. Generated by immunoSEQ multiplex PCR, the TCRdb table keeps only in-frame clones and is missing some. V and J calls and clone size are given by that table; D and trimming were obtained from the DNA. The repertoire holds approximately 410,000 clones, with around 86% as singletons. The V gene's germline CDR1 is KGHSH and CDR2 LQKENI. V lost 3 bases to trimming and J lost 8 bases, with 8 bases between them. The CDR3 has 13 amino acids. The sequence came from a woman aged 30 to 39 with active or convalescent COVID-19. The rearrangement links TRBV18 to TRBJ1-6; D is ambiguous. The sample comprised peripheral blood. CDR3 loop: CASSPTADSPLHF. The CDR3 DNA follows: TGTGCCAGCTCACCCACCGCGGATTCACCCCTCCACTTT.